The present entry profiles one T cell receptor (beta chain) with its context. Its specificity is unknown. The record originates from a study of identifying expanded T cells in peripheral blood. The study, taken as a whole, reports: Differentially abundant clones: roughly 1.2 between replicates, around 16 at around 2 weeks, roughly 18 at four.

The protocol was immunoSEQ multiplex PCR, while the TCRdb copy is restricted to in-frame clones and leaves out a portion. The table shows about 100,000 clones, with 70% to 90% occurring only once. Per germline, CDR1 MNHEY and CDR2 SMNVEV (reference sequence). CDR3 length: 14 amino acids. The V end was cut by 6 bases, the J end by 2 bases, with 13 bases between. Material: blood. The chain has TRBV27 and TRBJ1-1; no clear D. The receptor comes from a person between 18 and 69 years old in good health. The CDR3 DNA sequence: TGTGCCAGCAGGAGTTCGGCCGCAAACACTGAAGCTTTCTTT. This codes for CASRSSAANTEAFF.